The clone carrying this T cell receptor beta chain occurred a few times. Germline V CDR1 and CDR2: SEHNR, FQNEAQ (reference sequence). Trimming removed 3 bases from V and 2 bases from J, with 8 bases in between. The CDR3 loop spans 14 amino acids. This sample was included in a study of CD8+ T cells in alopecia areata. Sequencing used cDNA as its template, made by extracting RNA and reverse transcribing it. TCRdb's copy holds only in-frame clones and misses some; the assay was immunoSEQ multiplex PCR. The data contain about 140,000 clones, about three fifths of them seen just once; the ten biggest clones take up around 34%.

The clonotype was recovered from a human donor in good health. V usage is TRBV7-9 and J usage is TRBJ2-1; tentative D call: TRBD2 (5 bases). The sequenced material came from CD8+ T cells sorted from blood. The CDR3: CASSFTGTYNEQFF. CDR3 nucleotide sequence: TGTGCCAGCAGCTTTACGGGGACCTACAATGAGCAGTTCTTC.